This record concerns one T cell receptor (beta chain) sequence. No antigen is known for it. The record originates from a study of T cell responses to AZD1222 COVID-19 vaccine. Study findings and constraints: Baseline seropositivity characterized only a handful of AZD1222 recipients. No repertoire was sampled before or during the peak T cell response, only after it.

Trimming took off 6 bases at V and 9 bases at J, with 6 bases between the two ends. This CDR3 region has 10 residues. Sequencing was performed with immunoSEQ multiplex PCR; in TCRdb, only in-frame clones are kept and a portion is missing. The sample shows roughly 160,000 clones, about 91% of them seen only once. The sample here was peripheral blood, taken on day 0 of MenACWY control vaccination. The source of this sequence is an adult in good health. The genes are TRBV12-3 or TRBV12-4 and TRBJ2-1; D may be TRBD2 (6 bases). DNA of the CDR3: TGTGCCAGCAGGGGAGGTGAGCAGTTCTTC. Amino acid sequence: CASRGGEQFF.